This is a list of T cell receptor beta chains from one sample in a study of blood T cell repertoires in COVID-19. Clones were sequenced by immunoSEQ multiplex PCR, and TCRdb holds only the in-frame ones, with some missing. The sample has roughly 250,000 clones, around 82% seen once. Sequenced input: PBMCs or T cells enriched from blood (not recorded which). These receptors all stem from a woman between 40 and 50 years old who had been exposed to COVID-19. Both conserved end residues are part of each CDR3.

>TRBV6-5|TRBJ2-3
CASSPAGTIADTQYF
>TRBV4-1|TRBJ1-1
CASLPTGGAVRNTEAFF
>TRBV19|TRBJ1-6
CASTSYPANPVPLHF
>TRBV19|TRBJ1-1
CASSIDRGQIEAFF
>TRBV2|TRBJ2-3
CASSVSRDTQYF
>TRBV29-1|TRBJ1-2
CSAPSLYGYTF
>TRBV9|TRBJ1-6
CASSLGTGENSPLHF
>TRBV6-1|TRBJ1-5
CASSEWDSPLTPQHF
>TRBV5-1|TRBJ1-3
CASSLDGGGGNTIYF
>TRBV18|TRBJ2-7
CASSPTSGGAYEQYF
>TRBV12-3/TRBV12-4|TRBJ1-1
CAVTPGEGTEAFF
>TRBV28|TRBJ2-1
CASSLRVLGQAKWQFF
>TRBV19|TRBJ1-2
CASSFEQGDYGYTF
>TRBV6-2/TRBV6-3|TRBJ2-2
CASSRQGRNTGELFF
>TRBV19|TRBJ2-7
CASSAGLAGNEQYF
>TRBV7-3|TRBJ2-7
CASSLGPGLSYEQYF
>TRBV19|TRBJ2-3
CASSIGSFDPTDTQYF
>TRBV5-1|TRBJ1-4
CASSVGRGYEKLFF
>TRBV9|TRBJ2-2
CASSPANTGELFF
>TRBV13|TRBJ1-2
CASSLSGQGKNYGYTF
>TRBV6-1|TRBJ1-6
CASANRAGNSPLHF
>TRBV6-5|TRBJ1-2
CASSPEGSYGYTF
>TRBV12-3/TRBV12-4|TRBJ1-2
CASSFPQGRGYTF
>TRBV19|TRBJ1-1
CASTSDREGTEAFF
>TRBV7-3|TRBJ2-3
CASSPSVGTFGTDTQYF
>TRBV3-1/TRBV3-2|TRBJ2-1
CASGGAGLYNEQFF
>TRBV11-1|TRBJ1-6
CASSLAPGNSPLHF
>TRBV27|TRBJ2-6
CASSRDRGSGANVLTF
>TRBV5-1|TRBJ2-2
CASSPGLNTGELFF
>TRBV27|TRBJ2-2
CASSYRLAANTGELFF
>TRBV27|TRBJ1-1
CASSFTGTGNTEAFF
>TRBV3-1/TRBV3-2|TRBJ1-5
CASSDSALTTLYSNQPQHF
>TRBV20-1|TRBJ1-2
CSAEAYGYTF
>TRBV9|TRBJ2-6
CASSVGGGGANVLTF
>TRBV4-2|TRBJ2-7
CASSLSGQGNEQYF
>TRBV4-3|TRBJ2-6
CASSHVPSGANVLTF
>TRBV5-1|TRBJ2-1
CASRSGLATNEQFF
>TRBV4-3|TRBJ2-2
CASSQDWRGAFRELFF
>TRBV7-2|TRBJ2-5
CASSLKGAQETQYF
>TRBV5-4|TRBJ2-5
CASSLAGLAGETQYF
>TRBV29-1|TRBJ2-3
CSGPPCPSGTDTQYF
>TRBV27|TRBJ2-7
CASSLLGRSYEQYF
>TRBV19|TRBJ2-5
CASSSSGKETQYF
>TRBV6-1|TRBJ1-5
CASSEGRNQPQHF
>TRBV7-7|TRBJ2-5
CASSLEARPGETQYF
>TRBV7-2|TRBJ1-2
CASSLVFAGPNAYTF
>TRBV30|TRBJ2-4
CAWSDRGGTKNIQYF
>TRBV28|TRBJ2-3
CASTWASSTDTQYF